Below, 11 T cell receptor beta chains from the same sample are listed, as sequenced in a study of Graves' ophthalmopathy and Graves' hyperthyroidism. The study amplified TCR beta CDR3 regions using RNA transcripts. A first-round RT-PCR used HTBI primers, followed by a second-round multiplex PCR. TCRdb re-called the multiplex PCR reads through MiXCR, storing one row per CDR3 protein. The profile shows about 220,000 distinct CDR3 sequences, roughly 21% of them singletons. The material sequenced was peripheral blood. These receptors all stem from a woman between 50 and 59 years old with Graves' ophthalmopathy.

This clonotype was detected many times. This chain uses TRBV11-2 with TRBJ2-5; 9 bases agree with TRBD1. CDR1 and CDR2 from the germline V gene are SGHAT and FQNNGV. The CDR3 contains 15 residues. V was clipped by 3 bases and J by 5 bases; unmatched bases: 7. The CDR3: CASSFNRGRRETQYF. The CDR3, as DNA: TGTGCCAGCAGCTTCAACAGGGGGCGCCGTGAGACCCAGTACTTC.

The V call is TRBV6-1, the J call TRBJ1-5, with 10 bases fitting TRBD1. The V gene end was trimmed by 8 bases and the J gene end by 7 bases; junction bases not matched to a gene: 8. The length of the CDR3 is 14 residues. Germline V gene sequence: CDR1 MNHNS, CDR2 SASEGT. This CDR3 is CASSQDRGGQPQHF. The CDR3 DNA reads TGTGCCAGCTCCCAGGACAGGGGGGGACAGCCCCAGCATTTT.

This clonotype was recorded many times. J is TRBJ2-2 and V is TRBV7-9, with TRBD2 matching over 7 bases. This CDR3 region has 16 residues. The J segment lost 1 base and the V segment lost 3 bases, leaving 5 bases of the junction unmatched. Germline V gene data show CDR1 as SEHNR and CDR2 as FQNEAQ (reference sequence). The CDR3 nucleotides read TGTGCCAGCAGCTTTCTGACTAGCCGGAACACCGGGGAGCTGTTTTTT. This gives the protein CASSFLTSRNTGELFF.

This clonotype has at least ten counts. This sequence joins TRBV5-1 and TRBJ2-2; D is ambiguous. V dropped 2 bases and J dropped 2 bases, with 7 bases sitting between them. Germline V gives CDR1 SGHRS, CDR2 YFSETQ. The CDR3 contains 14 residues. The CDR3 nucleotides are TGCGCCAGCAGCTTCACCCCAAACACCGGGGAGCTGTTTTTT. Translating gives CASSFTPNTGELFF.

At least ten counts were recorded for this clonotype. This chain links TRBV19 with TRBJ1-1; 7 bases are a match to TRBD1. Trimming removed 2 bases from V and 4 bases from J; junction bases left unmatched: 1. This CDR3 spans 13 amino acids. CDR1 and CDR2 from the germline V gene are LNHDA and SQIVND (reference sequence). CDR3 amino acids: CASSIQGGTEAFF. The CDR3 bases are TGTGCCAGTAGTATACAGGGGGGCACTGAAGCTTTCTTT.

This clonotype was counted ten times or more. The gene calls are TRBV11-2 and TRBJ2-7, with 8 bases identical to TRBD1. After removal of 5 bases from V and 7 bases from J, the junction contained 13 bases not matched to a gene. This CDR3 is 15 amino acids long. CDR1 and CDR2 from the germline V gene are SGHAT and FQNNGV. CDR3 loop: CASSLIGTGVLEQYF. The CDR3 coding sequence is TGTGCCAGCAGCCTTATAGGGACAGGTGTTTTGGAGCAGTACTTC.

In this sample, this clonotype turned up many times. At one end the junction does not follow the germline gene, possibly because of a read error. This rearrangement joins TRBV7-7 to TRBJ2-5, with TRBD2 as a possible D gene (5 bases). This CDR3 contains 15 residues. The germline gives CDR1 SSHAT, CDR2 FNYEAQ (reference sequence). Here the CDR3 reads CASSLARGFQETQYF. The CDR3 nucleotides read TGTGCTAGCAGCCTAGCCCGGGGTTTCCAAGAGACCCAGTACTTC.

This clonotype came up many times. This chain links TRBV11-1 with TRBJ1-2; no clear D. The CDR3 contains 14 residues. V lost 5 bases to trimming and J lost 4 bases, with 14 bases between them. The germline V gene has CDR1 SGHAT and CDR2 FQDESV (reference sequence). The CDR3, as DNA: TGTGCCAGCAGCCTCGGACTCAATGTCTATGGCTACACCTTC. Translating gives CASSLGLNVYGYTF.

This clonotype appeared many times. In DNA form, the CDR3 reads TGTGCCAGCAGGGGGGATCCCTACGAGCAGTACTTC. Translating it yields CASRGDPYEQYF. This chain uses TRBV12-3 or TRBV12-4 with TRBJ2-7, with D possibly called TRBD1 or TRBD2 (5 bases each). The CDR3 covers 12 residues. V was trimmed by 6 bases and J by 2 bases, leaving 8 bases between them.

The gene calls are TRBV5-1 and TRBJ1-1; D perhaps matches TRBD1 (5 bases). V lost 5 bases to trimming and J lost 6 bases, with 17 bases between them. The CDR3 has 14 residues. The germline V gene has CDR1 SGHRS and CDR2 YFSETQ. The CDR3 loop is CASRYGSREAEAFF. The DNA for the CDR3 is TGCGCCAGCAGGTACGGTAGCAGGGAGGCTGAAGCTTTCTTT. The whole variable domain, filled in from reference TRBV5-1 and TRBJ1-1, reads KAGVTQTPRYLIKTRGQQVTLSCSPISGHRSVSWYQQTPGQGLQFLFEYFSETQRNKGNFPGRFSGRQFSNSRSEMNVSTLELGDSALYLCASRYGSREAEAFFGQGTRLTVV.

This clonotype was counted many times. The chain has TRBV20-1 and TRBJ2-2; 9 nucleotides align to TRBD2. Germline V gene lookup returns CDR1 DFQATT and CDR2 SNEGSKA (reference sequence). This CDR3 has 18 residues. Unmatched junction bases numbered 10, after V lost 0 bases and J lost 2 bases. Here the CDR3 DNA reads TGCAGTGCTAGAGATCATGGTAGCGGGAGTTATAACACCGGGGAGCTGTTTTTT. Encoded protein: CSARDHGSGSYNTGELFF.